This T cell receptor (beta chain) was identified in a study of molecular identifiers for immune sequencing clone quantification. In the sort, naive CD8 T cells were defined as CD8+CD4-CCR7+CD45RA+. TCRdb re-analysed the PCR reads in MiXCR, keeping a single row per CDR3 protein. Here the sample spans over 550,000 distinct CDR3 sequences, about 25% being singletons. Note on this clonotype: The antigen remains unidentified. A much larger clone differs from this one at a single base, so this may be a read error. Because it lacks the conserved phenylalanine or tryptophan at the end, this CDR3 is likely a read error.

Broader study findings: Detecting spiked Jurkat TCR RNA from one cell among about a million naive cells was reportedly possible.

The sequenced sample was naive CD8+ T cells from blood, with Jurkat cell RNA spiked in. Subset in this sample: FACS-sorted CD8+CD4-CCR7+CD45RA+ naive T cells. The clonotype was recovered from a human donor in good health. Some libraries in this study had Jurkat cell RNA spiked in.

The DNA for the CDR3 is TGTGCCAGCAGTTACTCCCATTATCAGCCCCAGCATCTT. This encodes CASSYSHYQPQHL. The chain links TRBV6-5 to TRBJ1-5; D is unclear. The CDR3 loop spans 13 amino acids. V was clipped by 0 bases and J by 5 bases, with 5 bases between them. Germline CDR1 and CDR2: MNHEY and SVGAGI.